This TCR beta chain originates from a study of blood T cell repertoires in COVID-19. Germline CDR1 reads LNHDA; CDR2 reads SQIVND (reference sequence). The CDR3 covers 13 residues. V lost 5 bases to trimming and J lost 5 bases, with 10 bases between them. The data were produced by immunoSEQ multiplex PCR, yet TCRdb's version contains in-frame clones alone and is incomplete. The sample has tens of thousands of clones, roughly 80% seen once. Specimen: peripheral blood. The origin of this receptor is a woman of 80 years or more with acute or convalescent COVID-19. V is TRBV19 and J is TRBJ2-1; D is unresolved. The CDR3 spells CASSSILNNEQFF. For the CDR3, the DNA is TGTGCCAGTAGTTCTATTCTTAACAATGAGCAGTTCTTC.